These 11 T cell receptor beta chains originate from one sample sequenced in a study of blood T cell repertoires in COVID-19 (TCRdb year 2020). Receptor amplification or capture employed the immunoSEQ multiplex PCR assay. In TCRdb, the immuneACCESS table is reduced to in-frame sequences with V and J assigned. These tables do not hold every clone; where another copy was compared, an unresolved V gene accounts for under half, and the others remain unexplained. In all, the sample holds 300,000 or so clones, and about nine tenths of those were seen once. The top ten constitute 2.5% to 3.5% of the sample. The source material was PBMCs or T cells enriched from blood (not recorded which). The receptors derive from a woman between 45 and 65 years old who had been exposed to COVID-19.

The rearrangement links TRBV3-1 (or the pseudogene TRBV3-2) to TRBJ2-5; D is unclear. Trimming left V 0 bases short and J 14 bases short, with 13 bases between. This CDR3 comprises 12 residues. Germline loops: CDR1 LGHDT, CDR2 YNNKEL (reference sequence). CDR3 sequence (DNA): TGTGCCAGCAGCCAAGAGTCAGGTTCGAGTTACTTC. Protein: CASSQESGSSYF.

The chain links TRBV30 to TRBJ1-6; D is ambiguous. CDR3 length equals 15 residues. CDR1 and CDR2 from the germline V gene are GTSNPN and SVGIG (reference sequence). Trimming pared 0 bases from V and 6 bases from J, leaving 12 bases between. This CDR3 is CAWSVIGRPNSPLHF. The DNA of the CDR3 is TGTGCCTGGAGTGTAATTGGGAGACCTAATTCACCCCTCCACTTT.

The chain combines TRBV2 with TRBJ2-7; TRBD2 aligns across 15 bases. This CDR3 region has 15 residues. J was trimmed by 3 bases and V by 9 bases; bases with no gene match: 6. CDR1 SNHLY and CDR2 FYNNEI come from the germline V gene. CDR3 sequence reads: CARGLAGGPRYEQYF. The DNA of the CDR3 is TGTGCCAGGGGACTAGCGGGGGGCCCCCGCTACGAGCAGTACTTC. Combining the CDR3 with reference TRBV2 and TRBJ2-7 gives the whole variable domain EPEVTQTPSHQVTQMGQEVILRCVPISNHLYFYWYRQILGQKVEFLVSFYNNEISEKSEIFDDQFSVERPDGSNFTLKIRSTKLEDSAMYFCARGLAGGPRYEQYFGPGTRLTVT.

The CDR3 coding sequence is TGTGCCAGCAACAGGGGGCCGGGTTCACCCCTCCACTTT. It yields the protein CASNRGPGSPLHF. V is TRBV16 and J is TRBJ1-6; 9 bases match TRBD1. V trimming: 7 bases; J trimming: 9 bases; junction bases outside the gene matches: 4. Germline values: CDR1 KGHSY, CDR2 FQNENV. This CDR3 region has 13 residues.

The CDR3 loop reads CASSPEGQGYGYTF. CDR3 DNA sequence: TGTGCCAGCAGCCCAGAGGGACAGGGCTATGGCTACACCTTC. The V call is TRBV7-2, the J call TRBJ1-2; 9 bases are a match to TRBD1. In germline, CDR1 is SGHTA, CDR2 FQGNSA. Trimming took 5 bases from V and 4 from J; bases not matched to a gene: 5. There are 14 residues in the CDR3.

The chain employs TRBV6-1 and TRBJ2-7; D is unclear. From germline, CDR1 is MNHNS and CDR2 SASEGT. Trimming pared 1 base from V and 0 bases from J, leaving 10 bases between. The CDR3 runs 15 residues. In nucleotides, the CDR3 is TGTGCCAGCAGTGAAGTGCTCGTGAGCTCCTACGAGCAGTACTTC. Translated: CASSEVLVSSYEQYF.

The chain couples TRBV10-3 to TRBJ2-7, with 9 bases identical to TRBD2. This CDR3 is built from 13 residues. Germline V gene lookup returns CDR1 ENHRY and CDR2 SYGVKD. V shed 9 bases and J 1 base; nucleotides not matched to a gene: 4. The CDR3 loop reads CAISSGGSYEQYF. The CDR3, as DNA: TGTGCCATTAGTAGCGGGGGATCCTACGAGCAGTACTTC.

This chain uses TRBV7-2 with TRBJ1-1; D possibly corresponds to TRBD1 (5 bases). V was trimmed by 3 bases and J by 4 bases, leaving 15 bases between them. This CDR3 contains 15 residues. Germline-derived CDR1 and CDR2 are SGHTA and FQGNSA. The CDR3 DNA is TGTGCCAGCAGCTTCTCCCCAGGTAGGGGCACTGAAGCTTTCTTT. As protein: CASSFSPGRGTEAFF.

This chain links TRBV19 with TRBJ1-1; D possibly corresponds to TRBD1 (5 bases). Trimming removed 5 bases at V and 5 bases at J, with 12 bases between. This CDR3 spans 13 amino acids. Germline V lookup: CDR1 LNHDA, CDR2 SQIVND (reference sequence). CDR3 nucleotides: TGTGCCAGTAGTCCAGGCAGGGTAACTGAAGCTTTCTTT. Its protein product is CASSPGRVTEAFF.

This rearrangement joins TRBV13 to TRBJ2-5; 10 nucleotides align to TRBD1. J was trimmed by 5 bases and V by 5 bases; bases with no gene match: 11. The CDR3 totals 16 residues. Germline values: CDR1 PRHDT, CDR2 FYEKMQ (reference sequence). In nucleotides, the CDR3 is TGTGCCAGCAGCACCAAGACAGGGGGCTTTCGGGAGACCCAGTACTTC. Translating it yields CASSTKTGGFRETQYF.

This clone is a singleton in its sample. The chain joins TRBV4-1 to TRBJ2-1; TRBD1 matches at 7 bases. The trim removed 2 bases at V and 4 bases at J, leaving 8 bases unmatched. Germline-derived CDR1 and CDR2 are MGHRA and YSYEKL. The CDR3 runs to 16 residues. The CDR3 protein is CASSQPTTGEYNEQFF. The CDR3 region has the DNA TGCGCCAGCAGCCAACCAACCACAGGGGAGTACAATGAGCAGTTCTTC.